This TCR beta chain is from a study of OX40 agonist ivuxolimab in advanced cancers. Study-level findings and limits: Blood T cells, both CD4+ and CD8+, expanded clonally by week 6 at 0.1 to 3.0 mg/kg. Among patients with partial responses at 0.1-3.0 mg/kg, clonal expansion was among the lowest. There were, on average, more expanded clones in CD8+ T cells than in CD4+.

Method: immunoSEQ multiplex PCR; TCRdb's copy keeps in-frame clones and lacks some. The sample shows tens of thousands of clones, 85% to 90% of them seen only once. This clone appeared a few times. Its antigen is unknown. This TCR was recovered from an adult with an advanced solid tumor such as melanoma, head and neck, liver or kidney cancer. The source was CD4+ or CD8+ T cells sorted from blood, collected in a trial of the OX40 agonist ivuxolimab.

CDR3 DNA: TGTGCCAGCAGCTCATCCGGGCCCAGCTCCTACAATGAGCAGTTCTTC. This gives the protein CASSSSGPSSYNEQFF. This chain connects TRBV7-8 to TRBJ2-1, with D hard to call. The CDR3 sequence is 16 residues long. The V gene's germline CDR1 is SGHVS and CDR2 FQNEAQ. Deletions cut 4 bases from V and 0 bases from J, with 13 bases between. Variable domain in full (rest from reference TRBV7-8 and TRBJ2-1): GAGVSQSPRYKVAKRGQDVALRCDPISGHVSLFWYQQALGQGPEFLTYFQNEAQLDKSGLPSDRFFAERPEGSVSTLKIQRTQQEDSAVYLCASSSSGPSSYNEQFFGPGTRLTVL.